The rows below give T cell receptor beta chains drawn from one sample of a study of blood T cell repertoires in COVID-19. Clones were sequenced by immunoSEQ multiplex PCR, and TCRdb holds only the in-frame ones, with some missing. The profile shows about 150,000 clones, more than 75% of them singletons. The sample was peripheral blood. All receptors come from a woman aged 65 to 85 with COVID-19, enrolled during active disease. CDR3s include the opening cysteine and the closing phenylalanine or tryptophan. Each record gives: D gene, V gene, J gene, clone size, CDR3 protein, CDR3 DNA. D genes are given only for firm matches. Clone sizes are given selectively: once, few, many, or a class where the clone is expanded.

.	TRBV7-9	TRBJ1-2	many	CASGRSSGYGYTF	TGTGCCAGCGGAAGGAGCTCCGGCTATGGCTACACCTTC
.	TRBV3-1/TRBV3-2	TRBJ2-3	.	CASSLPRGGHTDTQYF	TGTGCCAGCAGCCTACCCCGAGGGGGACACACAGATACGCAGTATTTT
.	TRBV7-9	TRBJ2-1	.	CASSAQDERDNEQFF	TGTGCCAGCAGCGCCCAGGACGAGAGGGACAATGAGCAGTTCTTC
.	TRBV7-2	TRBJ1-5	.	CASSSNRGGQPQHF	TGTGCCAGCAGCTCCAACCGGGGAGGACAGCCCCAGCATTTT
.	TRBV28	TRBJ2-2	.	CASRAELNTGELFF	TGTGCCAGCAGGGCGGAACTGAACACCGGGGAGCTGTTTTTT
TRBD1	TRBV29-1	TRBJ2-7	.	CSVRGQTYEQYF	TGCAGCGTGAGGGGGCAGACCTACGAGCAGTACTTC
TRBD2	TRBV7-3	TRBJ2-5	.	CASSPTSGVQETQYF	TGTGCCAGCAGCCCGACTAGCGGGGTCCAAGAGACCCAGTACTTC
TRBD1	TRBV5-1	TRBJ1-2	once	CASSLGDRDGYTF	TGCGCCAGCAGCTTGGGGGACAGGGACGGCTACACCTTC
.	TRBV10-3	TRBJ1-6	once	CAISERQADYGALHF	TGTGCCATCAGTGAGAGGCAGGCGGACTACGGGGCCCTCCACTTT
.	TRBV6-5	TRBJ2-1	.	CASRDYWGDNEQFF	TGTGCCAGCAGGGACTATTGGGGGGACAATGAGCAGTTCTTC
.	TRBV5-6	TRBJ1-5	.	CASSLRGAPNQPQHF	TGTGCCAGCAGCTTGCGGGGGGCGCCCAATCAGCCCCAGCATTTT
.	TRBV3-1/TRBV3-2	TRBJ2-1	.	CASSRQGGAVSSYNEQFF	TGTGCCAGCAGCCGCCAAGGAGGGGCAGTGAGCTCCTACAATGAGCAGTTCTTC
.	TRBV11-2	TRBJ1-2	.	CASSLDLVGGNYGYTF	TGTGCCAGCAGCTTAGATCTGGTGGGAGGTAACTATGGCTACACCTTC
.	TRBV4-2	TRBJ2-5	once	CASSHSGGQATQYF	TGTGCCAGCAGCCATTCGGGGGGCCAGGCGACCCAGTACTTC
TRBD1	TRBV19	TRBJ1-2	many	CASSITGTGAHGYTF	TGTGCCAGTAGTATTACTGGGACAGGGGCCCATGGCTACACCTTC
.	TRBV6-5	TRBJ1-3	once	CASTPGGNTIYF	TGTGCCAGCACCCCCGGGGGAAACACCATATATTTT
.	TRBV6-4	TRBJ1-1	.	CASRLEGNTEAFF	TGTGCCAGCAGACTAGAGGGGAACACTGAAGCTTTCTTT
.	TRBV5-6	TRBJ1-2	few	CASSLVRESPNYGYTF	TGTGCCAGCAGCTTGGTTAGAGAAAGTCCTAACTATGGCTACACCTTC
.	TRBV20-1	TRBJ2-3	.	CSAAEGDTQYF	TGCAGTGCGGCGGAGGGGGATACGCAGTATTTT
.	TRBV5-1	TRBJ2-1	few	CASSFVRTDEQFF	TGCGCCAGCAGCTTTGTCAGGACAGATGAGCAGTTCTTC
TRBD2	TRBV7-9	TRBJ2-5	.	CASSLRRGGRETQYF	TGTGCCAGCAGCTTGAGGCGGGGGGGCCGAGAGACCCAGTACTTC
.	TRBV30	TRBJ1-2	.	CAWSGWDIGGYTF	TGTGCCTGGAGTGGTTGGGACATTGGAGGCTACACCTTC
.	TRBV6-5	TRBJ2-7	.	CASTTAAQYEQYF	TGTGCCAGCACTACAGCGGCCCAGTACGAGCAGTACTTC
TRBD1	TRBV3-1/TRBV3-2	TRBJ1-4	.	CASSTQGTTNEKLFF	TGTGCCAGCAGCACACAGGGGACAACTAATGAAAAACTGTTTTTT
TRBD1	TRBV27	TRBJ1-4	.	CASSSLDRGVEKLFF	TGTGCCAGCAGTTCACTTGACAGGGGAGTGGAAAAACTGTTTTTT
.	TRBV19	TRBJ1-1	.	CASQAHRGTEAFF	TGTGCCAGTCAAGCCCATAGGGGCACTGAAGCTTTCTTT
TRBD1	TRBV29-1	TRBJ1-1	.	CSVETGQRRTEAFF	TGCAGCGTTGAGACGGGACAGAGGAGGACTGAAGCTTTCTTT
.	TRBV4-1	TRBJ1-1	.	CASSLSGGLNTEAFF	TGCGCCAGCAGCCTGTCCGGGGGGCTGAACACTGAAGCTTTCTTT
.	TRBV28	TRBJ2-7	.	CASSNQGPGEQYF	TGTGCCAGCAGTAATCAGGGTCCTGGGGAGCAGTACTTC
TRBD2	TRBV7-3	TRBJ2-3	few	CASSLAGGSTDTQYF	TGTGCCAGCAGCTTAGCGGGGGGATCCACAGATACGCAGTATTTT
TRBD2	TRBV29-1	TRBJ2-3	.	CSVVPVDPGLAATDTQYF	TGCAGCGTTGTGCCCGTGGACCCAGGACTAGCGGCCACAGATACGCAGTATTTT
.	TRBV19	TRBJ2-3	few	CASSSTASTDTQYF	TGTGCCAGTAGTTCGACAGCTAGCACAGATACGCAGTATTTT
.	TRBV4-2	TRBJ2-5	.	CASSQARDSNYQETQYF	TGTGCCAGCAGCCAAGCGCGAGACAGCAATTACCAAGAGACCCAGTACTTC
TRBD1	TRBV6-5	TRBJ2-2	.	CASRDRGGTGELFF	TGTGCCAGCAGGGACAGGGGAGGGACCGGGGAGCTGTTTTTT
.	TRBV4-3	TRBJ1-4	once	CASSQDTGRGNEKLFF	TGCGCCAGCAGCCAAGATACAGGGCGGGGGAATGAAAAACTGTTTTTT
TRBD1	TRBV7-9	TRBJ2-7	.	CASSLPPGQKPPYEQYF	TGTGCCAGCAGTTTACCACCGGGACAGAAGCCCCCCTACGAGCAGTACTTC
.	TRBV11-2	TRBJ1-6	few	CASSEQVYNSPLHF	TGTGCCAGCAGCGAGCAGGTCTATAATTCACCCCTCCACTTT